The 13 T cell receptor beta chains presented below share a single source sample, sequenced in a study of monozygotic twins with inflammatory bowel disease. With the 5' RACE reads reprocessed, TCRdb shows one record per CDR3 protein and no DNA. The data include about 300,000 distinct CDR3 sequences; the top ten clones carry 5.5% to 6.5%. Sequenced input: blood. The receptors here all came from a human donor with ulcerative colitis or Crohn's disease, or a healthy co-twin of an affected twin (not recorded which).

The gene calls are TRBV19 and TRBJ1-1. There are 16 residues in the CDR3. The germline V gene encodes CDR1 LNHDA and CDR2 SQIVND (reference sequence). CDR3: CATIRTPDLPRTEAFF. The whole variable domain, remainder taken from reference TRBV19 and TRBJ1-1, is DGGITQSPKYLFRKEGQNVTLSCEQNLNHDAMYWYRQDPGQGLRLIYYSQIVNDFQKGDIAEGYSVSREKKESFPLTVTSAQKNPTAFYLCATIRTPDLPRTEAFFGQGTRLTVV.

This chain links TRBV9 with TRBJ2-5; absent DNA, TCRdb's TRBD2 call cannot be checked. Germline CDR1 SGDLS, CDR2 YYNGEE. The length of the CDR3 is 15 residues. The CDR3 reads CASSGGLALTETQYF.

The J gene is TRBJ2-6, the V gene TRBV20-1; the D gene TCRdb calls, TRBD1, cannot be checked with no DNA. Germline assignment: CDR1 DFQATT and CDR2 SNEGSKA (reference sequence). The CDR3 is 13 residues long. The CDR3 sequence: CSANHPGQGYVTF.

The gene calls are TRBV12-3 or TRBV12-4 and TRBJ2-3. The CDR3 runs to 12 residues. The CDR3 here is CASRGSRYTQYF.

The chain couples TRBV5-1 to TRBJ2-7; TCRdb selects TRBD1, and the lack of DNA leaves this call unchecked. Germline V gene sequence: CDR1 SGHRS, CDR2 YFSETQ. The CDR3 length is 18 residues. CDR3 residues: CASSLAGTASSSPYEQYF.

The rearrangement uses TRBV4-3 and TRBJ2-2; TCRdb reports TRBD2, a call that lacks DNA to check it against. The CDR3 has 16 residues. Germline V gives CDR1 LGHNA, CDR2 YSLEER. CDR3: CASSNRLAGLTGELFF.

The CDR3 loop is CASSQGLLTEAFF. The genes are TRBV4-1 and TRBJ1-1. The CDR3 covers 13 residues. CDR1 and CDR2 from the germline V gene are MGHRA and YSYEKL.

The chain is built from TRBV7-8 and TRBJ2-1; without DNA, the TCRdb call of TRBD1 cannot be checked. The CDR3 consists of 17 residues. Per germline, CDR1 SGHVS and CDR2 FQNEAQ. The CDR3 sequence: CASTSRVGTSSYNEQFF.

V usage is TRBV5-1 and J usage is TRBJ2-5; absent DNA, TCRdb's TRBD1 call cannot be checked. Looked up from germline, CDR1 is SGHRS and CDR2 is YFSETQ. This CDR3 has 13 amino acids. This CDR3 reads CASGRGSQETQYF. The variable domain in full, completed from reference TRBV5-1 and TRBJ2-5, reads KAGVTQTPRYLIKTRGQQVTLSCSPISGHRSVSWYQQTPGQGLQFLFEYFSETQRNKGNFPGRFSGRQFSNSRSEMNVSTLELGDSALYLCASGRGSQETQYFGPGTRLLVL.

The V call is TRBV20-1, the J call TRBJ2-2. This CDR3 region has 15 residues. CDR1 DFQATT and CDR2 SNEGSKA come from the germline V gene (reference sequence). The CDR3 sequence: CSARGSQMRTGELFF.

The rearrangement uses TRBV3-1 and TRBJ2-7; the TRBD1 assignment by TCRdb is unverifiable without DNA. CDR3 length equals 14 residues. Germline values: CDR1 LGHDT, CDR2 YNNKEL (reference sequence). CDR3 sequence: CASSSFQGADPQYF.

CDR3 sequence: CSARIRDRTQETQYF. This chain joins TRBV20-1 and TRBJ2-5; TCRdb returns TRBD1, unconfirmable since there is no DNA. CDR3 length: 15 residues. From germline, CDR1 is DFQATT and CDR2 SNEGSKA (reference sequence).

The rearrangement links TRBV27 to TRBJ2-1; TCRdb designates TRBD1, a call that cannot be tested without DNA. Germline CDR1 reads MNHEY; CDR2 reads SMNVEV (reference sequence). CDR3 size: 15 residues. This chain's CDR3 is CASSSILTRYNEQFF.